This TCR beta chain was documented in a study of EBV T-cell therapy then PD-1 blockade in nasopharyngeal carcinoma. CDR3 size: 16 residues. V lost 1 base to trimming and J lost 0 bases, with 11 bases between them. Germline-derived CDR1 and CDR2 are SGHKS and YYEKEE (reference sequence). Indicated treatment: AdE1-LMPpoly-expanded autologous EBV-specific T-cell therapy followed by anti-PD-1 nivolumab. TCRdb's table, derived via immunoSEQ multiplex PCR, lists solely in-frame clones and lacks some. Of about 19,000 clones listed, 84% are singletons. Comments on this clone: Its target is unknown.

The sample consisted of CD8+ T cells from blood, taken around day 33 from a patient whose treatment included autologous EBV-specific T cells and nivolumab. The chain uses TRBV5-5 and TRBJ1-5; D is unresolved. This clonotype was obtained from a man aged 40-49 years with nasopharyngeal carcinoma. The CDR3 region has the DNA TGTGCCAGCAGCTTGCATAGGATTATTAGCAATCAGCCCCAGCATTTT. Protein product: CASSLHRIISNQPQHF.